The T cell receptor beta chain described here comes from a study of blood T cell repertoires in COVID-19. Study details: Sites across the United States, Italy and Spain contributed samples from acute and convalescent COVID-19.

The CDR3 contains 14 residues. Germline CDR1 is ENHRY and CDR2 is SYGVKD. Trimming removed 3 bases from V and 5 bases from J; junction bases left unmatched: 5. Method: immunoSEQ multiplex PCR; TCRdb's copy keeps in-frame clones and lacks some. The sample consists of 60,000 to 65,000 clones, 74% of them appearing once. Source material: peripheral blood. The V call is TRBV10-3, the J call TRBJ2-5; 8 bases agree with TRBD2. The clonotype originates from an elderly woman with acute or convalescent COVID-19. CDR3 amino acids: CAISDDGRGETQYF. For the CDR3, the DNA is TGTGCCATCAGTGATGACGGGAGGGGTGAGACCCAGTACTTC.